These 21 T cell receptor beta chains came from one sample sequenced in a study of cytomegalovirus exposure and HLA in healthy donors. The PCR contained 60 Vbeta and 13 Jbeta primers. TCRdb's copy holds only in-frame clones and misses some; the assay was immunoSEQ multiplex PCR. The sample gives around 150,000 clones, 64% of which show up once; over 2.5% is in the top ten. The material sequenced was PBMCs. Every receptor here comes from a woman aged 25 to 39 in good health and CMV-seropositive.

This clone was seen a single time. V is TRBV21-1 and J is TRBJ1-3; TRBD1 is the table's D call, not checked against the DNA. TRBV21-1 is flagged as a pseudogene. The CDR3 runs 17 residues. CDR3 sequence reads: CASRYRRTGSSGNTIYF. CDR3 nucleotides: TGTGCCAGCAGGTACCGTAGGACAGGGAGCTCTGGAAACACCATATATTTT.

The V gene is TRBV5-1, the J gene TRBJ2-1, with TRBD1 as a possible D gene (6 bases). V was cut by 7 bases and J by 8 bases, with 19 bases left in between. Germline CDR1 and CDR2: SGHRS and YFSETQ. This CDR3 has 14 residues. The CDR3 DNA is TGCGCCAGCTCCCCAGGGGATGGCGGCGATGAGCAGTTCTTC. Translating gives CASSPGDGGDEQFF.

The chain combines TRBV29-1 with TRBJ2-2; the D gene is possibly TRBD2 (6 bases). The CDR3 is 16 amino acids. Per the germline V gene, CDR1 is SQVTM and CDR2 is ANQGSEA. V lost 7 bases, J lost 5 bases, and 23 bases lay in between. Here the CDR3 reads CSARLTGSSATGELFF. DNA of the CDR3: TGCAGCGCCAGACTGACCGGGAGTTCGGCGACCGGGGAGCTGTTTTTT.

CDR3 bases: TGCGCCAGCAGCTTACCCAGGGACTCCACCGGGGAGCTGTTTTTT. Translation gives CASSLPRDSTGELFF. This rearrangement joins TRBV5-1 to TRBJ2-2; tentative D call: TRBD2 (6 bases). There are 15 residues in the CDR3. From germline, CDR1 is SGHRS and CDR2 YFSETQ. With 2 bases removed from V and 4 bases from J, the gap between germline ends came to 12 bases.

V and J are TRBV9 and TRBJ1-1, with D tentatively TRBD1 (5 bases). The CDR3 totals 13 residues. The V end was cut by 0 bases, the J end by 8 bases, with 11 bases between. CDR1 is SGDLS, CDR2 YYNGEE, per germline. The CDR3 coding sequence is TGTGCCAGCAGCGTAGTCAGGGAGGCCGAAGCTTTCTTT. Protein: CASSVVREAEAFF.

J is TRBJ1-1 and V is TRBV5-1; 10 bases fit TRBD1. The V gene's germline CDR1 is SGHRS and CDR2 YFSETQ. The V and J ends lost 4 bases and 1 base, in that order; junction bases with no gene match: 7. This CDR3 is built from 16 residues. Here the CDR3 reads CASSLGTGAGNTEAFF. The DNA of the CDR3 is TGCGCCAGCAGCCTCGGGACAGGGGCCGGGAACACTGAAGCTTTCTTT.

This clone was counted only a few times. The chain carries TRBV19 and TRBJ2-7; D possibly corresponds to TRBD2 (5 bases). The germline V gene encodes CDR1 LNHDA and CDR2 SQIVND (reference sequence). CDR3 size: 13 residues. V was pared by 5 bases and J by 0 bases, with 8 bases between. The CDR3 coding sequence is TGTGCCAGTAGTGCGGACTTCTCCTACGAGCAGTACTTC. Translated, it gives CASSADFSYEQYF.

The chain recombines TRBV6-5 with TRBJ2-1; D gene ambiguous. CDR1 and CDR2 (germline): MNHEY, SVGAGI. CDR3 length: 12 residues. V lost 5 bases to trimming and J lost 9 bases, with 11 bases between them. The DNA for the CDR3 is TGTGCCAGCAGTACCACTCCATCTGAGCAGTTCTTC. It is translated as CASSTTPSEQFF.

V is TRBV19 and J is TRBJ1-4, with 9 nucleotides matching TRBD1. In germline, CDR1 is LNHDA, CDR2 SQIVND (reference sequence). The CDR3 covers 17 residues. Losses at the gene ends were 5 bases for V and 6 bases for J; bases not matched to a gene: 13. For the CDR3, the DNA is TGTGCCAGTAGTCCGAGCGGAAGACAGGGGGGGGATGAAAAACTGTTTTTT. Encoded protein: CASSPSGRQGGDEKLFF.

The rearrangement links TRBV5-1 to TRBJ2-5; 8 bases fit TRBD2. Germline loops: CDR1 SGHRS, CDR2 YFSETQ. CDR3 length: 15 residues. Trimming at V came to 4 bases and at J to 5 bases, leaving 10 bases not matched to a gene. The CDR3 region has the DNA TGCGCCAGCAGCCATCTTGGGGCGGGAGGTGAGACCCAGTACTTC. It yields the protein CASSHLGAGGETQYF.

CDR3 DNA: TGTGCCAGCTCACCATCACCCTCCGGGACAGCCATTGCAACTAATGAAAAACTGTTTTTT. Encoded protein: CASSPSPSGTAIATNEKLFF. V and J are TRBV18 and TRBJ1-4; 7 bases fit TRBD1. V shed 2 bases and J 0 bases; nucleotides not matched to a gene: 15. CDR3 size: 20 residues. The germline V gene encodes CDR1 KGHSH and CDR2 LQKENI.

In DNA, the CDR3 is TGCGCCAGCAGCCCCAGGGGTTCCTCTGGGGCCAACGTCCTGACTTTC. This encodes CASSPRGSSGANVLTF. The gene calls are TRBV5-1 and TRBJ2-6, with D perhaps matching TRBD1 (6 bases). The CDR3 totals 16 residues. Germline values: CDR1 SGHRS, CDR2 YFSETQ. V dropped 4 bases and J dropped 0 bases, with 11 bases sitting between them. Complete variable domain (other parts from reference TRBV5-1 and TRBJ2-6): KAGVTQTPRYLIKTRGQQVTLSCSPISGHRSVSWYQQTPGQGLQFLFEYFSETQRNKGNFPGRFSGRQFSNSRSEMNVSTLELGDSALYLCASSPRGSSGANVLTFGAGSRLTVL.

This clone was found once. V gene TRBV5-8 combines with J gene TRBJ2-5; TRBD1 is a possible D gene (6 bases). Trimming removed 3 bases at V and 4 bases at J, with 16 bases between. The CDR3 runs 15 residues. Per germline, CDR1 SGHTS and CDR2 YDEGEE. CDR3 protein: CASSSVWTAVETQYF. DNA for the CDR3: TGTGCCAGCAGCTCGGTTTGGACAGCCGTAGAGACCCAGTACTTC.

This clone was detected only a few times. V is TRBV7-2 and J is TRBJ1-2; TRBD1 matches at 8 bases. The CDR3 sequence is 15 residues long. V was pared by 2 bases and J by 3 bases, with 5 bases of the junction left unmatched. The germline CDR1 and CDR2 sequences are SGHTA and FQGNSA. The CDR3 spells CASSLFRGLDYGYTF. CDR3 bases: TGTGCCAGCAGCTTATTCAGGGGGCTAGACTATGGCTACACCTTC.

This chain links TRBV30 with TRBJ2-7, with D possibly matching TRBD2 (6 bases). The CDR3 totals 15 residues. Trimming pared 4 bases from V and 1 base from J, leaving 17 bases between. Germline V gene lookup returns CDR1 GTSNPN and CDR2 SVGIG (reference sequence). CDR3 residues: CAWTPGTAISYEQYF. CDR3 nucleotides: TGTGCCTGGACACCCGGGACTGCTATTTCCTACGAGCAGTACTTC.

The genes are TRBV25-1 and TRBJ2-5; TRBD2 agrees at 13 bases. Trimming took 5 bases from V and 3 from J; bases not matched to a gene: 9. CDR1 MGHDK and CDR2 SYGVNS come from the germline V gene. This CDR3 has 17 residues. CDR3 amino acids: CASSSNPGTSGKETQYF. For the CDR3, the DNA is TGTGCCAGCAGTTCCAATCCCGGGACTAGCGGGAAAGAGACCCAGTACTTC.

CDR3 bases: TGTGCCAGCAGTTTAGCCGGGGGAAAGGGCACAGATACGCAGTATTTT. It yields the protein CASSLAGGKGTDTQYF. The gene calls are TRBV28 and TRBJ2-3; D perhaps matches TRBD2 (6 bases). This CDR3 contains 16 residues. Trimming pared 2 bases from V and 1 base from J, leaving 13 bases between. Looked up from germline, CDR1 is MDHEN and CDR2 is SYDVKM.

The table lists this clone with a few counts. As DNA, the CDR3 is TGTGCCAGCAGCTTCGGCAGGGCGTCAGATACGCAGTATTTT. Translating gives CASSFGRASDTQYF. The J gene is TRBJ2-3, the V gene TRBV13; D possibly corresponds to TRBD1 (5 bases). This CDR3 spans 14 amino acids. Trimming took 3 bases from V and 4 from J, leaving 11 bases between them. Germline-derived CDR1 and CDR2 are PRHDT and FYEKMQ (reference sequence).

The V and J genes are TRBV18 and TRBJ1-2; no firm D call. This CDR3 has 14 amino acids. V lost 3 bases to trimming and J lost 8 bases, with 16 bases between them. Looked up from germline, CDR1 is KGHSH and CDR2 is LQKENI. This CDR3 reads CASSPPARWEGYTF. In nucleotides, the CDR3 is TGTGCCAGCTCACCTCCAGCGAGATGGGAGGGCTACACCTTC. The full variable domain, in which reference TRBV18 and TRBJ1-2 provide the parts outside the CDR3, is NAGVMQNPRHLVRRRGQEARLRCSPMKGHSHVYWYRQLPEEGLKFMVYLQKENIIDESGMPKERFSAEFPKEGPSILRIQQVVRGDSAAYFCASSPPARWEGYTFGSGTRLTVV.

The rearrangement uses TRBV5-1 and TRBJ1-2; 7 positions agree with TRBD1. The CDR3 sequence is 13 residues long. The V segment lost 6 bases and the J segment 8 bases; nucleotides outside the gene matches: 10. Germline V gives CDR1 SGHRS, CDR2 YFSETQ. The CDR3 DNA reads TGCGCCAGCAACTTAACAGGGGATTGGGGCTACACCTTC. Translated, it gives CASNLTGDWGYTF.

The chain has TRBV2 and TRBJ2-2; D is ambiguous. V lost 6 bases and J 0 bases, leaving 11 bases between the germline ends. Germline CDR1 is SNHLY and CDR2 is FYNNEI. The CDR3 has 15 amino acids. DNA for the CDR3: TGTGCCAGCAGCGTTAGTTACCCGAACACCGGGGAGCTGTTTTTT. Amino acids: CASSVSYPNTGELFF.